These 15 T cell receptor beta chains came from one sample sequenced in a study of a mutant IDH1 vaccine in newly diagnosed glioma. TCRdb's copy holds only in-frame clones and misses some; the assay was immunoSEQ multiplex PCR. The sample shows about 60,000 clones, 84% of them seen only once. Time point meaning: week 23, last vaccination. The vaccine gave 300 ug of a 20-mer mutant IDH1 peptide subcutaneously per dose. Their cognate antigens are unknown. The sequencing used PBMCs, collected from a glioma patient whose treatment included an IDH1 peptide vaccine. The receptors here all came from a man between 18 and 29 years old with glioma.

The V gene is TRBV7-2, the J gene TRBJ2-2; unclear D gene. CDR1 and CDR2 from the germline V gene are SGHTA and FQGNSA. The CDR3 length is 14 residues. V was pared by 3 bases and J by 7 bases, with 12 bases between. The CDR3 bases are TGTGCCAGCAGCTTTCCCCGTACCCACGGGGAGCTGTTTTTT. Encoded protein: CASSFPRTHGELFF.

The chain joins TRBV4-2 to TRBJ1-2; the D gene is possibly TRBD1 (5 bases). The CDR3 has 13 amino acids. Germline CDR1 and CDR2: LGHNA and YNFKEQ. V was clipped by 7 bases and J by 8 bases, with 17 bases between them. The CDR3, as DNA: TGTGCCAGCACCCGTGGGACCTCCGGGGGCTACACCTTC. Its translation: CASTRGTSGGYTF.

This rearrangement joins TRBV30 to TRBJ1-3, with D unresolved. The CDR3 contains 12 residues. CDR1 and CDR2 from the germline V gene are GTSNPN and SVGIG (reference sequence). Deletions cut 4 bases from V and 1 base from J, with 5 bases between. The CDR3 nucleotides read TGTGCCTGGACCAGATCTGGAAACACCATATATTTT. Translated: CAWTRSGNTIYF.

This clone was picked up a small number of times. This rearrangement joins TRBV4-3 to TRBJ1-1; D remains unclear. Germline V gene sequence: CDR1 LGHNA, CDR2 YSLEER. V lost 0 bases, J lost 5 bases, and 10 bases lay in between. The CDR3 is 14 amino acids. As DNA, the CDR3 is TGCGCCAGCAGCCAAGATCATCTGAGGACTGAAGCTTTCTTT. Amino acids: CASSQDHLRTEAFF.

The chain has TRBV7-2 and TRBJ1-5; maybe TRBD1 (5 bases). The V gene's germline CDR1 is SGHTA and CDR2 FQGNSA. This CDR3 comprises 13 residues. With 5 bases removed from V and 4 bases from J, the gap between germline ends came to 9 bases. This CDR3 is CASSADRNQPQHF. CDR3 coding DNA: TGTGCCAGCAGCGCCGACAGAAATCAGCCCCAGCATTTT.

The chain uses TRBV27 and TRBJ2-1; 10 bases agree with TRBD2. CDR1 is MNHEY and CDR2 is SMNVEV in the germline V gene (reference sequence). V gave up 5 bases and J gave up 5 bases; unmatched junction bases: 6. CDR3 length: 15 residues. CDR3 sequence: CASSPGTSVHNEQFF. For the CDR3, the DNA is TGTGCCAGCAGTCCCGGGACTAGCGTCCACAATGAGCAGTTCTTC.

The chain has TRBV15 and TRBJ1-1; D not resolved. The V and J ends lost 4 bases and 1 base respectively, with 7 bases between them. Germline CDR1 LNHNV, CDR2 YYDKDF (reference sequence). There are 13 residues in the CDR3. In DNA form, the CDR3 reads TGTGCCACCAGCAATTGGCCGAACACTGAAGCTTTCTTT. It translates to CATSNWPNTEAFF.

This chain links TRBV5-1 with TRBJ2-3; D gene unclear. The CDR3 runs 13 residues. CDR1 and CDR2 (germline): SGHRS, YFSETQ. The V and J ends lost 3 bases and 3 bases respectively, with 8 bases between them. The CDR3 protein is CASSSTVTDTQYF. Here the CDR3 DNA reads TGCGCCAGCAGCTCAACAGTAACAGATACGCAGTATTTT.

J is TRBJ1-2 and V is TRBV6-6; D is unclear. The germline V and J ends were trimmed by 1 base and 8 bases, with 17 bases remaining between them. Germline loops: CDR1 MNHNY, CDR2 SVGAGI (reference sequence). CDR3 length equals 15 residues. The CDR3 DNA sequence: TGTGCCAGCAGTTACTTCCTGCCCCGGGCGGACGGCTACACCTTC. This encodes CASSYFLPRADGYTF.

The chain joins TRBV6-5 to TRBJ1-1, with D perhaps matching TRBD1 (5 bases). The germline CDR1 and CDR2 sequences are MNHEY and SVGAGI. V shed 8 bases and J shed 2 bases, with 18 bases lying between them. The CDR3 length is 15 residues. CDR3 sequence reads: CASLADTTDNTEAFF. DNA for the CDR3: TGTGCCAGCTTGGCGGACACGACTGATAACACTGAAGCTTTCTTT.

The rearrangement links TRBV6-6 to TRBJ1-3, with TRBD1 matching 9 bases. Germline CDR1 MNHNY, CDR2 SVGAGI (reference sequence). The CDR3 contains 16 residues. V was pared by 2 bases and J by 2 bases, with 4 bases of the junction left unmatched. In DNA form, the CDR3 reads TGTGCCAGCAGTTACGCCCGGACAGGGGCTGGAAACACCATATATTTT. Translated: CASSYARTGAGNTIYF.

V is TRBV4-3 and J is TRBJ2-7, with unresolved D. Germline V gene data show CDR1 as LGHNA and CDR2 as YSLEER. V dropped 6 bases and J dropped 0 bases, with 12 bases sitting between them. The CDR3 extends over 14 amino acids. The CDR3 DNA follows: TGCGCCAGCAGTCCACAGCGATCCTCCTACGAGCAGTACTTC. It codes for CASSPQRSSYEQYF.

This chain joins TRBV4-3 and TRBJ2-1; TRBD2 matches at 8 bases. The CDR3 contains 15 residues. V lost 0 bases to trimming and J lost 5 bases; unmatched junction nucleotides: 3. In germline, CDR1 is LGHNA, CDR2 YSLEER. CDR3 in amino acids: CASSQEAGVHNEQFF. The CDR3, as DNA: TGCGCCAGCAGCCAAGAAGCGGGGGTCCACAATGAGCAGTTCTTC.

The V call is TRBV7-9, the J call TRBJ1-6; weak D call: TRBD1 (5 bases). Trimming took off 5 bases at V and 8 bases at J, with 16 bases between the two ends. There are 15 residues in the CDR3. Germline CDR1 and CDR2: SEHNR and FQNEAQ (reference sequence). CDR3 nucleotide sequence: TGTGCCAGCAGCCGCCCTGGGGGTGGGGATTCACCCCTCCACTTT. Residues: CASSRPGGGDSPLHF.

The V and J genes are TRBV5-1 and TRBJ2-1; the match to TRBD2 covers 10 bases. Looked up from germline, CDR1 is SGHRS and CDR2 is YFSETQ. This CDR3 contains 16 residues. The trim removed 5 bases at V and 6 bases at J, leaving 11 bases unmatched. CDR3 sequence reads: CASSPPTSGSINEQFF. The CDR3 DNA follows: TGCGCCAGCAGTCCTCCGACTAGCGGGTCCATCAATGAGCAGTTCTTC.